A single sample gave rise to the 3 T cell receptor beta chains below, sequenced in a study of regulatory T cells in long-lasting Graves disease. The time point here: newly diagnosed GD, antithyroid drugs for less than 3 months. RNA from PBMCs was the source of the TCR library. Construction of the TCR beta libraries employed iRepertoire HTBI primers in conjunction with Arm-PCR of CDR3 regions. TCRdb itself ran the multiplex PCR reads through MiXCR, one entry per CDR3 protein. The sample has hundreds of thousands of distinct CDR3 sequences, about 14% seen once. This sample was shared with a second study, whose subject was T cells in Graves' hyperthyroidism and ophthalmopathy.

Sequenced material: peripheral blood mononuclear cells (PBMCs), taken at new diagnosis, from a patient treated with antithyroid drugs. These receptors were obtained from a man aged 25-40 years with Graves disease.

Turning to this clonotype: A much larger clone sits a single nucleotide away, making a read error possible. The chain combines TRBV20-1 with TRBJ2-7; TRBD2 matches at 11 bases. The CDR3 is 14 amino acids. V dropped 5 bases and J dropped 7; count of bases not matched to a gene: 10. From germline, CDR1 is DFQATT and CDR2 SNEGSKA (reference sequence). The CDR3 region has the DNA TGCAGTGCTGAGTTAGCGGGAGGGCCAAGTGAGCAGTACTTC. This sequence encodes CSAELAGGPSEQYF.

This clonotype was counted at least ten times. This chain joins TRBV29-1 and TRBJ1-1, with 7 bases fitting TRBD1. The V gene's germline CDR1 is SQVTM and CDR2 ANQGSEA. The trim removed 6 bases at V and 2 bases at J, leaving 12 bases unmatched. CDR3 length equals 15 residues. The CDR3 here is CSVSGPQGINTEAFF. The CDR3, as DNA: TGCAGCGTCTCCGGCCCACAGGGGATCAACACTGAAGCTTTCTTT.

This clonotype showed up just a few times. The chain recombines TRBV3-1 with TRBJ2-1; TRBD2 matches 8 bases. Trimming took 0 bases from V and 12 from J; bases not matched to a gene: 13. Germline V CDR1 and CDR2: LGHDT, YNNKEL (reference sequence). This CDR3 spans 16 amino acids. DNA of the CDR3: TGTGCCAGCAGCCAAGAAACTAGCGGTGGATATAGGGGGCAGTTCTTC. Its protein product is CASSQETSGGYRGQFF.